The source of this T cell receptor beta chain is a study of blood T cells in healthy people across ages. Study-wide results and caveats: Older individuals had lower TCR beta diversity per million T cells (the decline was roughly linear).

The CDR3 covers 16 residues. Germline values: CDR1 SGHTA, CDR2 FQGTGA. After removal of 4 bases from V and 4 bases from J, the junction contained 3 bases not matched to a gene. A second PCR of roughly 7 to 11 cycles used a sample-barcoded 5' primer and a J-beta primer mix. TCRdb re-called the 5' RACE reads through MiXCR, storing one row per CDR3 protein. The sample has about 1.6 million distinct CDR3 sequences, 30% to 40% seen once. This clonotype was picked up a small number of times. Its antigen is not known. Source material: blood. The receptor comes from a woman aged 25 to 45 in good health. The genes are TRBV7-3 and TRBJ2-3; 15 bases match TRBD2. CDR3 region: CASSWGLAGGSDTQYF. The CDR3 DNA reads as TGTGCCAGCAGCTGGGGACTAGCGGGAGGTTCAGATACGCAGTATTTT.